The text below deals with one T cell receptor (beta chain). Its target is unknown. The data originate from a study of shared clonotypes between healthy human individuals. General observations from the study: Among donors, sharing of clonotypes was expected to be affected by sequencing depth.

The assay was carried out at the deep level. Clones were read by immunoSEQ multiplex PCR, and TCRdb kept only the in-frame ones, dropping some. Of over a million clones listed, 75% to 80% are singletons. Donors, healthy HIV-negative adults, lacked recent acute infections or vaccinations. There are 13 residues in the CDR3. In germline, CDR1 is MNHEY, CDR2 SMNVEV (reference sequence). Trimming cost V 6 bases and J 5 bases, with 11 bases left between them. This TCR was sampled from a man aged 18 to 30 in good health. Some clones in this sample may be carry-over from other donors' samples. The sample was memory CD4+ T cells from PBMCs. Specified subset: CD45RA-negative fraction. The V and J genes are TRBV27 and TRBJ2-1; D not certain. CDR3 DNA sequence: TGTGCCAGCAGCTTAAGAACCCACAATGAGCAGTTCTTC. Translating gives CASSLRTHNEQFF.